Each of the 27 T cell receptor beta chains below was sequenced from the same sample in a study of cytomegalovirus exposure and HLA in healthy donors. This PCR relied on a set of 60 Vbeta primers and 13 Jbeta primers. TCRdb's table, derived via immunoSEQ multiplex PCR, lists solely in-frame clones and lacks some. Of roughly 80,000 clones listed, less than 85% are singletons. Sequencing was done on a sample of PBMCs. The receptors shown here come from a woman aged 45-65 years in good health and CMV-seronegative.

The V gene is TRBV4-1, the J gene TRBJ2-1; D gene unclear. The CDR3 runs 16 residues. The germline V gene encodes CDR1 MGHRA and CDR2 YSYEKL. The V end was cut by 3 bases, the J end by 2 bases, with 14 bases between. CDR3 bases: TGCGCCAGCAGCCATCTTGATATAATAGCCTACAATGAGCAGTTCTTC. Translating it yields CASSHLDIIAYNEQFF.

The CDR3 DNA reads as TGCGCCAGCAGCCAAGAGCCCCGTCCCTTTAGCGGGAGTCCCTACAATGAGCAGTTCTTC. Its protein is CASSQEPRPFSGSPYNEQFF. This chain joins TRBV4-1 and TRBJ2-1; the match to TRBD2 covers 9 bases. The CDR3 extends over 20 amino acids. Per germline, CDR1 MGHRA and CDR2 YSYEKL. Germline trimming cut 0 bases from V and 2 bases from J; bases unmatched to any gene: 14.

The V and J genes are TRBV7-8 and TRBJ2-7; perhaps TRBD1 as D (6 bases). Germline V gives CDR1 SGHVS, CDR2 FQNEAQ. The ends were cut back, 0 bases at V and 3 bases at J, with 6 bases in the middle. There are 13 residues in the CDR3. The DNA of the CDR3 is TGTGCCAGCAGCTTAGCAGGGGGCTACGAGCAGTACTTC. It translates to CASSLAGGYEQYF. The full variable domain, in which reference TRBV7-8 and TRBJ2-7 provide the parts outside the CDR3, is GAGVSQSPRYKVAKRGQDVALRCDPISGHVSLFWYQQALGQGPEFLTYFQNEAQLDKSGLPSDRFFAERPEGSVSTLKIQRTQQEDSAVYLCASSLAGGYEQYFGPGTRLTVT.

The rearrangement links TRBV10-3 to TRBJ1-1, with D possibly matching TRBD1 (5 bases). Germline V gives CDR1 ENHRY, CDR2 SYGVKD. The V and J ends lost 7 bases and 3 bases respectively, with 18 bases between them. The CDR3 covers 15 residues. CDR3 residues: CAIKGAGETYTEAFF. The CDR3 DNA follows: TGTGCCATCAAAGGGGCGGGGGAAACTTACACTGAAGCTTTCTTT.

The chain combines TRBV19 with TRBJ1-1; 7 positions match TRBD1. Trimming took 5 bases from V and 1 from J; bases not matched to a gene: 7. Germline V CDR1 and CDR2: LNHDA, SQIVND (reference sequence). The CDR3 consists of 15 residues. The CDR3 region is CASSDGTAWNTEAFF. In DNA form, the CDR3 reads TGTGCCAGTAGTGACGGGACAGCCTGGAACACTGAAGCTTTCTTT.

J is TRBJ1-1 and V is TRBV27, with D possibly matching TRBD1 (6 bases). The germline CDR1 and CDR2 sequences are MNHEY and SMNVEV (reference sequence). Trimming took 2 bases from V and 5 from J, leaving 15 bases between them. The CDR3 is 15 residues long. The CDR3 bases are TGTGCCAGCAGTTTACGGACAGCACCGGGTACTGAAGCTTTCTTT. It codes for CASSLRTAPGTEAFF.

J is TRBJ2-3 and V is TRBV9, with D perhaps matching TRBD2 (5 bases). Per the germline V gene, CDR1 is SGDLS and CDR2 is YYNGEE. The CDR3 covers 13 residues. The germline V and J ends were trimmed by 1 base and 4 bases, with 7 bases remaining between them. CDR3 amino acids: CASSVTRSDTQYF. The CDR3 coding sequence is TGTGCCAGCAGCGTAACTAGATCAGATACGCAGTATTTT.

In nucleotides, the CDR3 is TGCAGCGCCGAAGCGGACAGTAACTATGGCTACACCTTC. Residues: CSAEADSNYGYTF. The V call is TRBV29-1, the J call TRBJ1-2, with D possibly TRBD1 on 6 matching bases. Trimming pared 7 bases from V and 1 base from J, leaving 13 bases between. This CDR3 region has 13 residues. CDR1 and CDR2 (germline): SQVTM, ANQGSEA.

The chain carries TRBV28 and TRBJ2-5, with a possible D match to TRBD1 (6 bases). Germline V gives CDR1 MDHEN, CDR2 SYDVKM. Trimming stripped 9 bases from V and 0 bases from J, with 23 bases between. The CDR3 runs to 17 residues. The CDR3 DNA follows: TGTGCCAGTACCGACAGGTCCTCGCGAGGGTACCAAGAGACCCAGTACTTC. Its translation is CASTDRSSRGYQETQYF.

CDR3 nucleotides: TGTGCCAGCAGCCGTCCTGAGCTGAACACCGGGGAGCTGTTTTTT. Translation: CASSRPELNTGELFF. The J gene is TRBJ2-2, the V gene TRBV4-2; D gene unclear. V lost 4 bases to trimming and J lost 1 base, with 10 bases between them. Germline V CDR1 and CDR2: LGHNA, YNFKEQ. This CDR3 comprises 15 residues.

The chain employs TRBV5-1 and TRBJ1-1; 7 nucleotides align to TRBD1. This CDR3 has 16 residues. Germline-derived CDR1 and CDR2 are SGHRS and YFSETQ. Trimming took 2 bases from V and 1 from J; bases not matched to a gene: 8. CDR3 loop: CASSLGLGQQNTEAFF. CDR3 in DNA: TGCGCCAGCAGCTTAGGTTTGGGACAGCAGAACACTGAAGCTTTCTTT. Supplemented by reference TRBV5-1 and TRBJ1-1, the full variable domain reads KAGVTQTPRYLIKTRGQQVTLSCSPISGHRSVSWYQQTPGQGLQFLFEYFSETQRNKGNFPGRFSGRQFSNSRSEMNVSTLELGDSALYLCASSLGLGQQNTEAFFGQGTRLTVV.

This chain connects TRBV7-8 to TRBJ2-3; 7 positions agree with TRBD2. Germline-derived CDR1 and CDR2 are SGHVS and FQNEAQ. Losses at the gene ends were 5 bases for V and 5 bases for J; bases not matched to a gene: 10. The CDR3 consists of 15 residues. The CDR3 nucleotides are TGTGCCAGCAGCCCCTTTGGGAGGGTAGGAGATACGCAGTATTTT. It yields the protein CASSPFGRVGDTQYF. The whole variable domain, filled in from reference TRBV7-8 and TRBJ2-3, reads GAGVSQSPRYKVAKRGQDVALRCDPISGHVSLFWYQQALGQGPEFLTYFQNEAQLDKSGLPSDRFFAERPEGSVSTLKIQRTQQEDSAVYLCASSPFGRVGDTQYFGPGTRLTVL.

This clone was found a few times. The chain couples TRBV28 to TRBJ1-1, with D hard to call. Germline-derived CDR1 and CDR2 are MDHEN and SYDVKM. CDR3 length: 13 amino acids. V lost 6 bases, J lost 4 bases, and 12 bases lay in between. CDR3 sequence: CASRSGRVTEAFF. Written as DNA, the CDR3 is TGTGCCAGCAGAAGCGGACGGGTCACTGAAGCTTTCTTT.

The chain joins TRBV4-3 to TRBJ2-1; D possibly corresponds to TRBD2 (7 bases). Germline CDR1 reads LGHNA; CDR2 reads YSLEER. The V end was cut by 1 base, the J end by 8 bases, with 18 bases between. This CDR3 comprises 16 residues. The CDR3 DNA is TGCGCCAGCAGCCAAGTTTGGGGAGGGGGGCCACATGAGCAGTTCTTC. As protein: CASSQVWGGGPHEQFF.

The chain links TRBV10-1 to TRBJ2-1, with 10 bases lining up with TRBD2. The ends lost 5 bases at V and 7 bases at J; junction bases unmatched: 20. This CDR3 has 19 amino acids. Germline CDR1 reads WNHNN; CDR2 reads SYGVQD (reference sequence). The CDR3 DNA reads TGCGCCAGCAGTAACATGACGCTAGTCCTAGCGGGAGAAGAAAATGAGCAGTTCTTC. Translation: CASSNMTLVLAGEENEQFF.

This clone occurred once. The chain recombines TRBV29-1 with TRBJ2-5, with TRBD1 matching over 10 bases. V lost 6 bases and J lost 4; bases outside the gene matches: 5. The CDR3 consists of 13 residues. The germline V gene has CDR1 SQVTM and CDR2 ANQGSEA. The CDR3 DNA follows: TGCAGCGTGTCCCGGGACAGGGGAGAGACCCAGTACTTC. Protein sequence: CSVSRDRGETQYF.

As DNA, the CDR3 is TGTGCCTGGAGCCGGGATCCCGGAAACACCATATATTTT. Its protein product is CAWSRDPGNTIYF. The V and J genes are TRBV30 and TRBJ1-3; D is unclear. The CDR3 covers 13 residues. V was pared by 3 bases and J by 4 bases, with 10 bases between. Germline V gene data show CDR1 as GTSNPN and CDR2 as SVGIG (reference sequence). Supplemented by reference TRBV30 and TRBJ1-3, the full variable domain reads SQTIHQWPATLVQPVGSPLSLECTVEGTSNPNLYWYRQAAGRGLQLLFYSVGIGQISSEVPQNLSASRPQDRQFILSSKKLLLSDSGFYLCAWSRDPGNTIYFGEGSWLTVV.

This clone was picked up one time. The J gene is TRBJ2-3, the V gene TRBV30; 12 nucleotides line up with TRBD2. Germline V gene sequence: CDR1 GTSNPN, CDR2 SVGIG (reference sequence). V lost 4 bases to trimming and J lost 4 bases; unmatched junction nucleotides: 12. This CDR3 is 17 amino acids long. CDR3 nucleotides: TGTGCCTGGACTTACGCTAGCGGGGGGGCTAGGGCAGATACGCAGTATTTT. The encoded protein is CAWTYASGGARADTQYF. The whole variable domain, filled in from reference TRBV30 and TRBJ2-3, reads SQTIHQWPATLVQPVGSPLSLECTVEGTSNPNLYWYRQAAGRGLQLLFYSVGIGQISSEVPQNLSASRPQDRQFILSSKKLLLSDSGFYLCAWTYASGGARADTQYFGPGTRLTVL.

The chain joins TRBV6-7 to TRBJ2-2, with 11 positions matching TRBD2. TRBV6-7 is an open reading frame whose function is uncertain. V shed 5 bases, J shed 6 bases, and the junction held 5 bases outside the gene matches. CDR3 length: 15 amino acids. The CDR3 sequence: CASSGSGGAPGELFF. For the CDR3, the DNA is TGTGCCAGCAGTGGTAGCGGGGGGGCACCCGGGGAGCTGTTTTTT.

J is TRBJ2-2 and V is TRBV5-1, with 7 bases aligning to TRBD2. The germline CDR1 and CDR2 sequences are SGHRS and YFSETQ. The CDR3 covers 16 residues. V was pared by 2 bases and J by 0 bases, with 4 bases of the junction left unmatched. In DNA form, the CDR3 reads TGCGCCAGCAGCTTATCGGGGACTACGAACACCGGGGAGCTGTTTTTT. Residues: CASSLSGTTNTGELFF.

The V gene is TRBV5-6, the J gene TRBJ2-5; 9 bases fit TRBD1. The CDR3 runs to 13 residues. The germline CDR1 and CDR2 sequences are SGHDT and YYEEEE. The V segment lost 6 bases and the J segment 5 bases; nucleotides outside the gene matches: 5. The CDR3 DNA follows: TGTGCCAGCACCCAGGACAGGGGTGAGACCCAGTACTTC. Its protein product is CASTQDRGETQYF.

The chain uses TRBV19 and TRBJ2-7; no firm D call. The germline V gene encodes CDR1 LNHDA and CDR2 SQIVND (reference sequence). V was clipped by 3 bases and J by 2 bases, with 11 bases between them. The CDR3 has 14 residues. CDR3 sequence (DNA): TGTGCCAGTAGTATCAGTGACATCGCCTACGAGCAGTACTTC. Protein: CASSISDIAYEQYF.

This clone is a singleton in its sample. Written as DNA, the CDR3 is TGTGCCAGCAGTGAAGGGGGCGCGGTCTACGAGCAGTACGTC. Residues: CASSEGGAVYEQYV. The J gene is TRBJ2-7, the V gene TRBV6-1; D is possibly TRBD1 (5 bases). The V end was cut by 1 base, the J end by 3 bases, with 10 bases between. Germline V gene lookup returns CDR1 MNHNS and CDR2 SASEGT. The CDR3 is 14 residues long.

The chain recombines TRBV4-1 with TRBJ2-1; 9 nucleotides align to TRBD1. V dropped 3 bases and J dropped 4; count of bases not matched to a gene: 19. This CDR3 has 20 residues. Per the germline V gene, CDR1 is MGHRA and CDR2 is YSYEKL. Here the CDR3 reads CASSHGWGQGGLLGYNEQFF. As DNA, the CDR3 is TGCGCCAGCAGCCATGGTTGGGGACAGGGTGGGTTATTGGGGTACAATGAGCAGTTCTTC.

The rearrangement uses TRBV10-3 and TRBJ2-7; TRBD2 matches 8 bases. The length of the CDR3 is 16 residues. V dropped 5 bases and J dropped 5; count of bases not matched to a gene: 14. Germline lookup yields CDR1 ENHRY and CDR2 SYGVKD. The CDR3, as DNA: TGTGCCATCAGTACCGGGACTAGAAACGCGATCAACGAGCAGTACTTC. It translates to CAISTGTRNAINEQYF.

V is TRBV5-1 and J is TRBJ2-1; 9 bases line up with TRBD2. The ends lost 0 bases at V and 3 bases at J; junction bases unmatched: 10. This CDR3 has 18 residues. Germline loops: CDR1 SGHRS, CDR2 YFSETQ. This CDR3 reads CASSLGLSGSWFYNEQFF. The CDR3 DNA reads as TGCGCCAGCAGCTTGGGGCTTAGCGGGAGCTGGTTCTACAATGAGCAGTTCTTC. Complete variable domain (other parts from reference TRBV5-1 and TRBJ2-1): KAGVTQTPRYLIKTRGQQVTLSCSPISGHRSVSWYQQTPGQGLQFLFEYFSETQRNKGNFPGRFSGRQFSNSRSEMNVSTLELGDSALYLCASSLGLSGSWFYNEQFFGPGTRLTVL.

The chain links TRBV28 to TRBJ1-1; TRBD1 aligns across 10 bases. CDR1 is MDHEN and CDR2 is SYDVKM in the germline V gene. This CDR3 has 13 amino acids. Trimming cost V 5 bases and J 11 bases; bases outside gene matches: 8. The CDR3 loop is CASSVGQGMGAFF. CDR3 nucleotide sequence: TGTGCCAGCAGTGTGGGACAGGGGATGGGGGCTTTCTTT.